This TCR beta chain was recorded in a study of regulatory T cells in long-lasting Graves disease. The table lists this clonotype with many counts. Its antigen is undetermined. V shed 0 bases and J shed 7 bases, with 4 bases lying between them. The CDR3 extends over 11 amino acids. Germline values: CDR1 SGDLS, CDR2 YYNGEE. Time point meaning: newly diagnosed GD, antithyroid drugs for less than 3 months. The TCR library was made from RNA extracted from PBMCs. Study-wide results and limits: TRBV28, TRBJ1-2 and TRBJ2-5 emerged as the favored segments in persistent disease.

Building of the TCR beta libraries involved iRepertoire HTBI primers and Arm-PCR of CDR3 regions. Per the authors' pipeline: Identified across the samples were approximately 60 TRBV segments and roughly 14 TRBJ segments. In TCRdb, the multiplex PCR reads were re-called with MiXCR into one record per CDR3 protein. These V and J calls are TCRdb output, not the study's own analysis. The repertoire includes roughly 520,000 distinct CDR3 sequences, more than 10% of them detected once, and about 8.9% sits in the top ten. The data were also submitted as part of a second study, on T cells in Graves' hyperthyroidism and ophthalmopathy. According to that study: Among clonotypes expanded in thyroid above 0.001, most were also found in blood.

This chain joins TRBV9 and TRBJ2-5; D is unresolved. This material consisted of peripheral blood mononuclear cells (PBMCs), taken at new diagnosis, from a patient treated with antithyroid drugs. The receptor was derived from a woman under 40 with Graves disease. The CDR3: CASSVGATQYF. CDR3 nucleotides: TGTGCCAGCAGCGTAGGGGCGACCCAGTACTTC. The full variable domain, in which reference TRBV9 and TRBJ2-5 provide the parts outside the CDR3, is DSGVTQTPKHLITATGQRVTLRCSPRSGDLSVYWYQQSLDQGLQFLIQYYNGEERAKGNILERFSAQQFPDLHSELNLSSLELGDSALYFCASSVGATQYFGPGTRLLVL.